This TCR beta chain was retrieved from a study of circulating and synovial CD4+ cells in juvenile arthritis. Study outcomes and limitations: The pathogenic-like versus bulk T cell difference escaped Vbeta family analysis. Bulk blood CD4 samples held at least an order of magnitude more or fewer genomes than CPL.

CDR3 size: 13 residues. With 7 bases removed from V and 7 bases from J, the gap between germline ends came to 16 bases. Germline V lookup: CDR1 GTSNPN, CDR2 SVGIG (reference sequence). Notes on this clone: Its antigen is as yet unknown.

Here immunoSEQ multiplex PCR was the method, and the copy in TCRdb shows in-frame clones only, minus some. The data show tens of thousands of clones, roughly 95% seen once. Sequenced material: CD4+ T cells from blood. The source of this sequence is a human donor with juvenile idiopathic arthritis. The chain is built from TRBV30 and TRBJ1-4, with D possibly being TRBD1 (6 bases). CDR3 nucleotides: TGTGCCTATGACAGGCCACGGGGTGAAAAACTGTTTTTT. Translating gives CAYDRPRGEKLFF.